This T cell receptor beta chain is drawn from a study of metastatic and nonmetastatic thyroid tumors. The germline gives CDR1 GTSNPN, CDR2 SVGIG (reference sequence). Trimming took 0 bases from V and 3 from J, leaving 6 bases between them. The CDR3 contains 12 residues. By frequency in the sample, this clone is medium-sized (0.01 to 0.1%). There were no patients who had received any treatment before thyroid surgery. Methods used by the authors: For papillary thyroid cancer, a distant-metastasis classifier was constructed from CDR3 differences observed across clinicopathological groups. Via MiXCR, TCRdb re-called the PCR reads. It is TCRdb's table, rather than the study itself, that gives the V and J calls and clone size. The sample contains roughly 20,000 clones, less than 40% of which appear only once.

Sequences were obtained from tumor tissue. V usage is TRBV30 and J usage is TRBJ2-7; D perhaps matches TRBD2 (5 bases). This receptor was obtained from a male donor with papillary thyroid cancer or a benign thyroid nodule (not recorded which). Some clones in this sample may be carry-over from other donors' samples. CDR3 sequence reads: CAWSVRGYEQYF. CDR3 in DNA: TGTGCCTGGAGTGTACGGGGCTACGAGCAGTACTTC. Supplemented by reference TRBV30 and TRBJ2-7, the full variable domain reads SQTIHQWPATLVQPVGSPLSLECTVEGTSNPNLYWYRQAAGRGLQLLFYSVGIGQISSEVPQNLSASRPQDRQFILSSKKLLLSDSGFYLCAWSVRGYEQYFGPGTRLTVT.